The 17 T cell receptor beta chains in this list originate from one sample, sequenced in a study of cytomegalovirus exposure and HLA in healthy donors. PCR was performed using 60 Vbeta and 13 Jbeta primers. The assay was immunoSEQ multiplex PCR, and TCRdb's table has in-frame clones only and misses some. The repertoire holds approximately 150,000 clones, with around 69% as singletons. Sequenced material: PBMCs. Receptors were obtained from a woman in her thirties in good health and CMV-seronegative.

This clone was seen a handful of times. The J gene is TRBJ1-5, the V gene TRBV5-1; TRBD1 matches 8 bases. This CDR3 comprises 15 residues. V was pared by 5 bases and J by 6 bases, with 10 bases of the junction left unmatched. CDR1 SGHRS and CDR2 YFSETQ come from the germline V gene. The CDR3 DNA follows: TGCGCCAGCAGACCCGGACAGGGCACAGGTCAGCCCCAGCATTTT. Amino acid sequence: CASRPGQGTGQPQHF.

This clone was counted once. This chain's CDR3 is CASSFNRLAGTDTQYF. CDR3 coding DNA: TGCGCCAGCAGCTTCAACCGGCTAGCGGGCACAGATACGCAGTATTTT. This chain links TRBV4-3 with TRBJ2-3; 7 bases fit TRBD2. With 5 bases clipped from V and 1 base from J, the junction kept 9 bases outside the gene matches. CDR1 and CDR2 from the germline V gene are LGHNA and YSLEER. The CDR3 extends over 16 amino acids.

The chain couples TRBV28 to TRBJ2-1; D call uncertain. Trimming cost V 8 bases and J 5 bases, with 16 bases left between them. This CDR3 region has 14 residues. Germline loops: CDR1 MDHEN, CDR2 SYDVKM. In nucleotides, the CDR3 is TGTGCCAGCCTCAAAAAACACGCAAACAATGAGCAGTTCTTC. This sequence encodes CASLKKHANNEQFF.

The V call is TRBV27, the J call TRBJ1-1; no reliable D call. The germline V gene encodes CDR1 MNHEY and CDR2 SMNVEV (reference sequence). This CDR3 contains 13 residues. V was clipped by 2 bases and J by 4 bases, with 8 bases between them. CDR3 nucleotides: TGTGCCAGCAGTTTAAGGGAGGGCACTGAAGCTTTCTTT. This translates into CASSLREGTEAFF.

This clone was seen more than once but under ten times. The chain recombines TRBV27 with TRBJ2-7; 13 bases line up with TRBD2. Unmatched junction bases numbered 8, after V lost 5 bases and J lost 4 bases. This CDR3 comprises 16 residues. Germline V gene sequence: CDR1 MNHEY, CDR2 SMNVEV (reference sequence). This CDR3 reads CASSGTSGMVPYEQYF. The CDR3 nucleotides read TGTGCCAGCAGTGGGACTAGCGGGATGGTCCCATACGAGCAGTACTTC.

V gene TRBV18 combines with J gene TRBJ1-3; 7 bases align to TRBD1. The germline CDR1 and CDR2 sequences are KGHSH and LQKENI. J lost 3 bases, V lost 5 bases, and 7 bases had no gene match. CDR3 length: 15 amino acids. The CDR3 nucleotides read TGTGCCAGCTCAGCCGCCCGGGACAGTGGAAACACCATATATTTT. This sequence encodes CASSAARDSGNTIYF.

This clone was observed a single time. The chain couples TRBV9 to TRBJ2-1; 16 nucleotides match TRBD2. The CDR3 extends over 18 amino acids. The germline V gene has CDR1 SGDLS and CDR2 YYNGEE. Trimming took 0 bases from V and 7 from J; bases not matched to a gene: 7. CDR3 loop: CASSVGGLAGGLGNEQFF. The CDR3 DNA reads TGTGCCAGCAGCGTAGGGGGACTAGCGGGGGGGCTGGGGAATGAGCAGTTCTTC.

The chain couples TRBV5-1 to TRBJ2-7; possible D gene TRBD2, 5 bases. The CDR3 loop spans 14 amino acids. V lost 4 bases and J 2 bases, leaving 13 bases between the germline ends. Germline-derived CDR1 and CDR2 are SGHRS and YFSETQ. The CDR3 nucleotides read TGCGCCAGCAGCCCCGAGGGTATTGCCTACGAGCAGTACTTC. Protein product: CASSPEGIAYEQYF. The full variable domain, its missing parts supplied by reference TRBV5-1 and TRBJ2-7, is KAGVTQTPRYLIKTRGQQVTLSCSPISGHRSVSWYQQTPGQGLQFLFEYFSETQRNKGNFPGRFSGRQFSNSRSEMNVSTLELGDSALYLCASSPEGIAYEQYFGPGTRLTVT.

J is TRBJ2-5 and V is TRBV5-1; D is uncertain. V lost 2 bases and J lost 1, with 6 bases in between. This CDR3 has 13 amino acids. Germline V CDR1 and CDR2: SGHRS, YFSETQ. In DNA form, the CDR3 reads TGCGCCAGCAGCTTTTACAGCCAAGAGACCCAGTACTTC. Its protein product is CASSFYSQETQYF.

This chain connects TRBV7-3 to TRBJ1-2, with a weak D call TRBD1 (5 bases). V was cut by 1 base and J by 6 bases, with 12 bases left in between. Germline lookup yields CDR1 SGHTA and CDR2 FQGTGA. This CDR3 is 14 amino acids long. This CDR3 reads CASSLMGTADGYTF. CDR3 nucleotides: TGTGCCAGCAGCTTAATGGGGACTGCAGATGGCTACACCTTC.

The rearrangement joins TRBV9 to TRBJ2-4; D is ambiguous. The germline gives CDR1 SGDLS, CDR2 YYNGEE. Trimming pared 3 bases from V and 5 bases from J, leaving 6 bases between. This CDR3 comprises 12 residues. The CDR3 sequence: CASSGPENIQYF. The CDR3 region has the DNA TGTGCCAGCAGCGGCCCGGAAAACATTCAGTACTTC.

This clone was observed a handful of times. Compared with germline, one end of the junction differs, possibly owing to a read error. Here the CDR3 DNA reads TGCGCCAGCAGCCAAGATGTAGTATACGGGCAGTACTTC. Encoded protein: CASSQDVVYGQYF. The chain is built from TRBV4-1 and TRBJ2-7; no clear D. The CDR3 covers 13 residues. Germline CDR1 is MGHRA and CDR2 is YSYEKL.

This clone was observed a few times. The chain combines TRBV7-2 with TRBJ1-4; TRBD1 matches at 8 bases. V lost 2 bases to trimming and J lost 7 bases; unmatched junction nucleotides: 3. Germline CDR1 and CDR2: SGHTA and FQGNSA. The CDR3 runs to 14 residues. The CDR3 nucleotides read TGTGCCAGCAGCTTAAGGACAGGGAGTGAAAAACTGTTTTTT. Protein product: CASSLRTGSEKLFF. Looking up the rest from reference TRBV7-2 and TRBJ1-4 gives the full variable domain: GAGVSQSPSNKVTEKGKDVELRCDPISGHTALYWYRQSLGQGLEFLIYFQGNSAPDKSGLPSDRFSAERTGGSVSTLTIQRTQQEDSAVYLCASSLRTGSEKLFFGSGTQLSVL.

This clone was counted once. The chain uses TRBV5-1 and TRBJ2-7; TRBD1 agrees at 7 bases. V lost 3 bases to trimming and J lost 5 bases; unmatched junction nucleotides: 11. Germline assignment: CDR1 SGHRS and CDR2 YFSETQ. The CDR3 totals 15 residues. CDR3 residues: CASSYFGQDPNEQYF. The CDR3 DNA reads as TGCGCCAGCAGCTACTTCGGACAGGACCCTAACGAGCAGTACTTC.

The chain joins TRBV4-3 to TRBJ2-7; D gene unclear. Germline values: CDR1 LGHNA, CDR2 YSLEER. The CDR3 covers 18 residues. V lost 0 bases to trimming and J lost 0 bases, with 18 bases between them. Here the CDR3 reads CASSQDPPTHRSSYEQYF. The DNA of the CDR3 is TGCGCCAGCAGCCAAGATCCCCCCACTCATCGGAGCTCCTACGAGCAGTACTTC.

This clone appeared a single time. The V call is TRBV5-4, the J call TRBJ1-1; 7 bases line up with TRBD1. The CDR3 loop spans 14 amino acids. V lost 5 bases to trimming and J lost 1 base; unmatched junction nucleotides: 5. The germline gives CDR1 SGHNT, CDR2 YYREEE (reference sequence). CDR3 sequence: CASRAGQANTEAFF. CDR3 bases: TGTGCCAGCAGGGCCGGACAGGCGAACACTGAAGCTTTCTTT. The full variable domain, rest sourced from reference TRBV5-4 and TRBJ1-1, is ETGVTQSPTHLIKTRGQQVTLRCSSQSGHNTVSWYQQALGQGPQFIFQYYREEENGRGNFPPRFSGLQFPNYSSELNVNALELDDSALYLCASRAGQANTEAFFGQGTRLTVV.

This chain links TRBV5-1 with TRBJ2-2; 7 bases are shared with TRBD2. From germline, CDR1 is SGHRS and CDR2 YFSETQ. Losses at the gene ends were 4 bases for V and 5 bases for J; bases not matched to a gene: 11. CDR3 length: 16 amino acids. DNA of the CDR3: TGCGCCAGCAGCCCGAATCGGGGGGTTTTTACCGGGGAGCTGTTTTTT. Translating gives CASSPNRGVFTGELFF. Drawing the rest from reference TRBV5-1 and TRBJ2-2, the complete variable domain is KAGVTQTPRYLIKTRGQQVTLSCSPISGHRSVSWYQQTPGQGLQFLFEYFSETQRNKGNFPGRFSGRQFSNSRSEMNVSTLELGDSALYLCASSPNRGVFTGELFFGEGSRLTVL.